The entry below gives a single T cell receptor beta chain sequence along with its context. Its antigen is still unknown. In nominal health when sampled, donors likely had unrecorded immune exposures nonetheless. The data stem from a study of cytomegalovirus exposure and HLA in healthy donors. Whole-study findings and limits: Many donors shared some public TCRs, even though most TCR sequences were rare. In a later analysis, specific HLA alleles were associated with some 16,000 TCR beta sequences at a 0.05 false discovery rate. According to a later analysis, donors in an Asian-associated ancestry cluster reportedly had fewer N-insertions than the roughly 630-donor mean.

The CDR3 contains 12 residues. Per the germline V gene, CDR1 is SQVTM and CDR2 is ANQGSEA. The ends were cut back, 7 bases at V and 4 bases at J, with 14 bases in the middle. Primers included in the PCR were 60 Vbeta and 13 Jbeta primers. Some clones are missing from TCRdb's copy, which holds only in-frame ones; the method was immunoSEQ multiplex PCR. This table has 40,000 to 55,000 clones, 60% to 75% appearing once. The J gene is TRBJ2-7, the V gene TRBV29-1, with D maybe TRBD2 (5 bases). The source is a woman in her forties or fifties in good health and CMV-seronegative. The material sequenced was PBMCs. As DNA, the CDR3 is TGCAGCGCCGGTCGGGGATTTTACGAGCAGTACTTC. Residues: CSAGRGFYEQYF.